This TCR beta chain was identified in a study of shared clonotypes between healthy human individuals. General study results and limits: Against clonotypes common to all four donors, non-shared ones had lower generation probabilities. Sharing across a handful of donors was seen in 4.5% to 5.5% of naive CD4 clonotypes.

Of note for this clone: Its specificity is unknown.

The table came from immunoSEQ multiplex PCR; TCRdb's copy has only in-frame clones and leaves some out. The repertoire holds a few million clones, with 93% as singletons. Looked up from germline, CDR1 is MNHEY and CDR2 is SMNVEV (reference sequence). The junction had 9 bases not matched to a gene; V was cut back by 5 bases and J by 4 bases. The CDR3 is 16 amino acids. The sample taken for sequencing was naive CD4+ T cells from PBMCs. Subset given: CD45RA+ positively selected. This sequence joins TRBV27 and TRBJ2-2; TRBD1 agrees at 8 bases. This TCR was recovered from a man between 18 and 29 years old in good health. Some clones in this sample may be carry-over from other donors' samples. In nucleotides, the CDR3 is TGTGCCAGCAGTCCCCGGACAGGGAAGGGCACCGGGGAGCTGTTTTTT. Translating it yields CASSPRTGKGTGELFF.